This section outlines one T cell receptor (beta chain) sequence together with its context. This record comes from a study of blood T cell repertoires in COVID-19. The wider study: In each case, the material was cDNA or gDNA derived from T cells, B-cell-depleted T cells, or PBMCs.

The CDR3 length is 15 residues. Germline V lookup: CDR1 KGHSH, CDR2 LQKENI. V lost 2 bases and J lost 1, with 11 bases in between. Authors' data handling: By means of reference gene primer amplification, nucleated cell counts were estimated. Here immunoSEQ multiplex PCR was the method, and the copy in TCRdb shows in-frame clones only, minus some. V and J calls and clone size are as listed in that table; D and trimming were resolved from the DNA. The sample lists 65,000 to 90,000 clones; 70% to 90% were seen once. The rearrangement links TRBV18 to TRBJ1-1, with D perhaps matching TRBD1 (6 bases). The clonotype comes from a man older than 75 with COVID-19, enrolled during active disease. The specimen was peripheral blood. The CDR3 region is CASSPSTGQNTEAFF. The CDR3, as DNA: TGTGCCAGCTCACCATCAACAGGGCAGAACACTGAAGCTTTCTTT.